The T cell receptor (beta chain) under discussion was sequenced for a study of T cell responses to AZD1222 COVID-19 vaccine. Study results and limitations: Repertoires were obtained solely post-peak T cell response.

A note on this clone: The antigen is unknown.

Profiled with immunoSEQ multiplex PCR; TCRdb holds only in-frame clones, not every one. Among tens of thousands of clones listed, about 86% were seen once. Germline values: CDR1 MNHEY, CDR2 SVGAGI. The CDR3 is made up of 14 amino acids. V lost 6 bases and J lost 8; bases outside the gene matches: 10. Sequences were derived from peripheral blood, sampled 28 days after the second AZD1222 dose. The clonotype comes from an adult who received the AZD1222 COVID-19 vaccine. This chain connects TRBV6-5 to TRBJ2-1, with 7 bases lining up with TRBD2. The DNA of the CDR3 is TGTGCCAGCAGAACGGGTGCGGGGGAGGATGAGCAGTTCTTC. Its protein is CASRTGAGEDEQFF.